Shown below are 29 T cell receptor beta chains from a single sample sequenced in a study of identical twins. TCRdb processed the 5' RACE reads anew with MiXCR; each CDR3 protein has one entry. The sample has a few hundred thousand distinct CDR3 sequences, more than 13% seen once. The same data also contributed to another study, on yellow fever vaccine responses in identical twins.

Sequencing was performed on CD4+ T cells sorted from blood. The receptors shown here come from a young woman in good health.

This clonotype came up many times. The chain joins TRBV7-2 to TRBJ1-5; D is possibly TRBD1 (5 bases). The V end was cut by 5 bases, the J end by 1 base, with 15 bases between. CDR1 SGHTA and CDR2 FQGNSA come from the germline V gene. The CDR3 runs 16 residues. CDR3 sequence reads: CASSVGTQWSNQPQHF. DNA for the CDR3: TGTGCCAGCAGCGTTGGGACTCAGTGGAGCAATCAGCCCCAGCATTTT.

Only a few counts were recorded for this clonotype. The chain is built from TRBV20-1 and TRBJ2-1; D may be TRBD2 (5 bases). Trimming took off 0 bases at V and 6 bases at J, with 18 bases between the two ends. From germline, CDR1 is DFQATT and CDR2 SNEGSKA (reference sequence). This CDR3 is 16 amino acids long. CDR3 region: CSARDHDAAVPNEQFF. CDR3 coding DNA: TGCAGTGCTAGAGATCATGACGCAGCGGTCCCCAATGAGCAGTTCTTC.

The chain recombines TRBV12-3 or TRBV12-4 with TRBJ2-2; D is possibly TRBD1 (6 bases). CDR3 length: 15 residues. V was clipped by 2 bases and J by 4 bases, with 11 bases between them. The chain's CDR3 is CASSLFPGATGELFF. CDR3 sequence (DNA): TGTGCCAGCAGTTTATTTCCAGGGGCCACCGGGGAGCTGTTTTTT.

In this sample, this clonotype turned up a few times. This chain joins TRBV11-2 and TRBJ2-1; TRBD2 is a possible D gene (7 bases). Trimming removed 8 bases at V and 5 bases at J, with 22 bases between. Germline V gives CDR1 SGHAT, CDR2 FQNNGV. The CDR3 totals 16 residues. DNA of the CDR3: TGTGCCAGCCGCCAAATAGGGAGGGGGGTACACAATGAGCAGTTCTTC. It codes for CASRQIGRGVHNEQFF. The variable domain in full, completed from reference TRBV11-2 and TRBJ2-1, reads EAGVAQSPRYKIIEKRQSVAFWCNPISGHATLYWYQQILGQGPKLLIQFQNNGVVDDSQLPKDRFSAERLKGVDSTLKIQPAKLEDSAVYLCASRQIGRGVHNEQFFGPGTRLTVL.

This clonotype was observed once. V usage is TRBV6-5 and J usage is TRBJ2-6; D uncertain. Germline values: CDR1 MNHEY, CDR2 SVGAGI. V was trimmed by 4 bases and J by 0 bases, leaving 7 bases between them. The CDR3 is 15 residues long. CDR3 coding DNA: TGTGCCAGCAGTTGGTCCCCCTCTGGGGCCAACGTCCTGACTTTC. Translation: CASSWSPSGANVLTF.

A few counts support this clonotype. This rearrangement joins TRBV14 to TRBJ2-5, with no clear D. Germline loops: CDR1 SGHDN, CDR2 FVKESK. Trimming pared 1 base from V and 7 bases from J, leaving 16 bases between. CDR3 size: 15 residues. CDR3 coding DNA: TGTGCCAGCAGCCAAGTAGTTTCAGGCACGGGGACCCAGTACTTC. It encodes CASSQVVSGTGTQYF.

This sequence joins TRBV4-1 and TRBJ1-5, with a weak D call TRBD1 (6 bases). Between the trimmed V and J ends, which lost 4 bases and 0 bases, there was a span of 10 bases. The CDR3 has 15 amino acids. Germline V CDR1 and CDR2: MGHRA, YSYEKL. The CDR3 DNA is TGCGCCAGCAGCCCGGGACAATTTAGCAATCAGCCCCAGCATTTT. This codes for CASSPGQFSNQPQHF.

This clonotype was seen repeatedly, ten times or more. CDR3 amino acids: CGVHKQGTPGTQYF. The DNA of the CDR3 is TGCGGGGTCCACAAACAAGGGACTCCAGGTACGCAGTATTTT. V usage is TRBV20-1 and J usage is TRBJ2-3; a weak D match, TRBD2 (6 bases). Germline loops: CDR1 DFQATT, CDR2 SNEGSKA (reference sequence). The CDR3 covers 14 residues.

This clonotype was counted only a few times. The J gene is TRBJ2-2, the V gene TRBV25-1; no clear D. The CDR3 is 11 residues long. Trimming cost V 8 bases and J 5 bases, with 6 bases left between them. The germline CDR1 and CDR2 sequences are MGHDK and SYGVNS. CDR3 in amino acids: CASGRTGELFF. The DNA for the CDR3 is TGTGCCAGCGGACGGACCGGGGAGCTGTTTTTT.

This clonotype was found a few times. Sequence at one end of the junction differs from germline and may be a read error. The V call is TRBV7-2, the J call TRBJ2-7; D could derive from TRBD1 or TRBD2 (5 bases each). Germline values: CDR1 SGHTA, CDR2 FQGNSA. The CDR3 has 13 residues. This chain's CDR3 is CASSLGVGASENF. Here the CDR3 DNA reads TGTGCCAGCAGCTTGGGAGTCGGGGCCAGCGAGAACTTC.

The rearrangement links TRBV7-9 to TRBJ1-1; 7 bases are shared with TRBD1. V lost 4 bases and J lost 6; bases outside the gene matches: 11. The germline V gene encodes CDR1 SEHNR and CDR2 FQNEAQ (reference sequence). The CDR3 has 15 amino acids. The CDR3 here is CASSSHRGEGAEAFF. CDR3 DNA sequence: TGTGCCAGCAGCTCCCACAGGGGCGAAGGCGCTGAAGCTTTCTTT.

The V and J genes are TRBV6-5 and TRBJ2-1; TRBD2 agrees at 7 bases. Germline CDR1 is MNHEY and CDR2 is SVGAGI. CDR3 length: 15 amino acids. Germline trimming cut 4 bases from V and 7 bases from J; bases unmatched to any gene: 10. The CDR3 region is CASSSRSGDRNEQFF. CDR3 in DNA: TGTGCCAGCAGTTCAAGGAGCGGGGATCGGAATGAGCAGTTCTTC.

The chain joins TRBV5-6 to TRBJ2-7; TRBD2 agrees at 8 bases. The trim removed 1 base at V and 6 bases at J, leaving 9 bases unmatched. The CDR3 covers 15 residues. Per the germline V gene, CDR1 is SGHDT and CDR2 is YYEEEE. The DNA for the CDR3 is TGTGCCAGCAGCTTGCCCGGGACTAGTAGGCGCGAGCAGTACTTC. Amino acid sequence: CASSLPGTSRREQYF.

The genes are TRBV30 and TRBJ2-6, with 7 bases lining up with TRBD2. The CDR3 spans 19 residues. The germline gives CDR1 GTSNPN, CDR2 SVGIG (reference sequence). Trimming at V came to 2 bases and at J to 0 bases, leaving 13 bases not matched to a gene. The CDR3 sequence: CAWSSSPLAMFSGANVLTF. The CDR3 nucleotides read TGTGCCTGGAGTTCGTCCCCACTAGCGATGTTCTCTGGGGCCAACGTCCTGACTTTC.

The rearrangement joins TRBV20-1 to TRBJ2-1; D is uncertain. This CDR3 spans 13 amino acids. V lost 6 bases and J 6 bases, leaving 15 bases between the germline ends. CDR1 is DFQATT, CDR2 SNEGSKA, per germline (reference sequence). CDR3 loop: CSAREVWTNEQFF. The CDR3 DNA sequence: TGCAGTGCCCGAGAAGTTTGGACCAATGAGCAGTTCTTC.

This clonotype has just a few counts. The rearrangement joins TRBV14 to TRBJ2-2; D is ambiguous. Germline-derived CDR1 and CDR2 are SGHDN and FVKESK. This CDR3 region has 12 residues. Trimming removed 4 bases from V and 8 bases from J, with 8 bases in between. For the CDR3, the DNA is TGTGCCAGCAGCCTAATGTTGGGGGAGCTGTTTTTT. It codes for CASSLMLGELFF.

This clonotype was recorded at least ten times. The V gene is TRBV10-3, the J gene TRBJ2-6; D gene unclear. V gave up 0 bases and J gave up 0 bases, with 9 bases separating them. Germline CDR1 and CDR2: ENHRY and SYGVKD. This CDR3 has 17 amino acids. CDR3 sequence reads: CAISESGLTSGANVLTF. The CDR3 DNA sequence: TGTGCCATCAGTGAGTCGGGTCTGACCTCTGGGGCCAACGTCCTGACTTTC.

Many counts were recorded for this clonotype. The genes are TRBV7-9 and TRBJ2-3, with a tentative D call TRBD2 (6 bases). Germline V lookup: CDR1 SEHNR, CDR2 FQNEAQ (reference sequence). The V end lost 4 bases, the J end lost 4 bases, and 12 bases lay between the germline ends. This CDR3 region has 14 residues. For the CDR3, the DNA is TGTGCCAGCAGCTATCGACTAGATGCAGATACGCAGTATTTT. Encoded protein: CASSYRLDADTQYF. The whole variable domain, remainder taken from reference TRBV7-9 and TRBJ2-3, is DTGVSQNPRHKITKRGQNVTFRCDPISEHNRLYWYRQTLGQGPEFLTYFQNEAQLEKSRLLSDRFSAERPKGSFSTLEIQRTEQGDSAMYLCASSYRLDADTQYFGPGTRLTVL.

This clonotype came up a few times. The V call is TRBV12-3 or TRBV12-4, the J call TRBJ2-7, with TRBD1 matching 10 bases. The trim removed 5 bases at V and 5 bases at J, leaving 6 bases unmatched. The CDR3 totals 14 residues. This CDR3 reads CASSDSTGGDEQYF. DNA for the CDR3: TGTGCCAGCAGTGACTCGACAGGGGGCGACGAGCAGTACTTC.

This clonotype was seen a few times. The rearrangement uses TRBV12-3 or TRBV12-4 and TRBJ1-5, with D maybe TRBD1 (6 bases). V lost 1 base and J lost 5, with 15 bases in between. The CDR3 covers 16 residues. The CDR3 DNA reads TGTGCCAGCAGTTTAGTAGGGCCGGGGGGCGATCAGCCCCAGCATTTT. This gives the protein CASSLVGPGGDQPQHF.

The chain couples TRBV7-3 to TRBJ2-2; tentative D call: TRBD2 (7 bases). The germline V gene encodes CDR1 SGHTA and CDR2 FQGTGA. The CDR3 runs 13 residues. The CDR3 nucleotides are TGTGCTATTTGGAGGGGGGGCACCGGGGAGCTGTTTTTT. It is translated as CAIWRGGTGELFF.

A few counts support this clonotype. The chain combines TRBV4-3 with TRBJ2-5, with 7 bases fitting TRBD2. There are 15 residues in the CDR3. In germline, CDR1 is LGHNA, CDR2 YSLEER. V lost 0 bases, J lost 2 bases, and 3 bases stayed unmatched. CDR3 sequence (DNA): TGCGCCAGCAGCCAAGATGGGGGACTACAAGAGACCCAGTACTTC. Residues: CASSQDGGLQETQYF.

This clonotype was counted a few times. The chain recombines TRBV14 with TRBJ1-4; weak D call: TRBD1 (6 bases). The CDR3 contains 14 residues. Germline lookup yields CDR1 SGHDN and CDR2 FVKESK. Trimming left V 2 bases short and J 6 bases short, with 10 bases between. The CDR3 DNA reads as TGTGCCAGCAGCCAACGCTGGACAGATGAAAAACTGTTTTTT. Translation gives CASSQRWTDEKLFF.

The V gene is TRBV12-3 or TRBV12-4, the J gene TRBJ1-1; no definite D call. Trimming removed 3 bases at V and 5 bases at J, with 13 bases between. The CDR3 is made up of 14 amino acids. In nucleotides, the CDR3 is TGTGCCAGCAGTTTTGACCGTTGGCGTACTGAAGCTTTCTTT. Its protein is CASSFDRWRTEAFF.

The chain employs TRBV7-9 and TRBJ2-3; D gene uncertain. The CDR3 runs to 13 residues. V gave up 5 bases and J gave up 10 bases, with 16 bases separating them. Germline V lookup: CDR1 SEHNR, CDR2 FQNEAQ (reference sequence). The CDR3 protein is CASSPTELGPQYF. The CDR3 DNA reads as TGTGCCAGCAGCCCTACGGAGCTAGGCCCGCAGTATTTT.

The chain joins TRBV28 to TRBJ2-6; tentatively, D is TRBD2 (6 bases). Germline CDR1 and CDR2: MDHEN and SYDVKM. This CDR3 has 17 residues. Trimming pared 2 bases from V and 3 bases from J, leaving 14 bases between. The CDR3 loop reads CASSLTLRRDGANVLTF. Here the CDR3 DNA reads TGTGCCAGCAGTTTAACTCTTCGGCGGGATGGGGCCAACGTCCTGACTTTC.

This clonotype has a count of ten or more. V is TRBV6-2 or TRBV6-3 and J is TRBJ2-1, with D possibly being TRBD1 (5 bases). This CDR3 comprises 15 residues. V was pared by 11 bases and J by 2 bases, with 19 bases between. Germline lookup yields CDR1 MNHEY and CDR2 SVGEGT. The CDR3 reads CASSQASVAYNEQFF. The CDR3 nucleotides are TGTGCCTCCTCACAGGCAAGCGTCGCCTACAATGAGCAGTTCTTC.

This clonotype has more than one count but fewer than ten. This chain links TRBV5-6 with TRBJ2-1, with 8 bases identical to TRBD1. Germline lookup yields CDR1 SGHDT and CDR2 YYEEEE. The CDR3 sequence is 15 residues long. Losses at the gene ends were 1 base for V and 3 bases for J; bases not matched to a gene: 3. The CDR3 sequence: CASSLLDRDYNEQFF. In DNA, the CDR3 is TGTGCCAGCAGCTTGTTGGACAGGGACTACAATGAGCAGTTCTTC.

This clonotype was counted only a few times. V and J are TRBV7-9 and TRBJ2-3, with 7 bases matching TRBD1. The CDR3 has 15 amino acids. Germline CDR1 SEHNR, CDR2 FQNEAQ (reference sequence). Trimming removed 3 bases from V and 0 bases from J; junction bases left unmatched: 3. This CDR3 reads CASSFPGQSTDTQYF. The CDR3 DNA reads TGTGCCAGCAGCTTCCCGGGACAGAGCACAGATACGCAGTATTTT.